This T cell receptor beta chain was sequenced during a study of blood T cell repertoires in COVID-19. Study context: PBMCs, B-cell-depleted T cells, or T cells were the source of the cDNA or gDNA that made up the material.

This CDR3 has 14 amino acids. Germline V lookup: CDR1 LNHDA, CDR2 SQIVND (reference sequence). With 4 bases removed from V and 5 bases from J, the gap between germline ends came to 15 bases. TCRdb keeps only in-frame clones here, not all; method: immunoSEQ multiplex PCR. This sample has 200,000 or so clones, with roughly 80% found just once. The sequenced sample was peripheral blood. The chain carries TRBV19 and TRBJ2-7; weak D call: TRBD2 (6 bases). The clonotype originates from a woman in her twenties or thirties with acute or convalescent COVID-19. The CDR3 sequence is CASSTPGERNEQYF. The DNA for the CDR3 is TGTGCCAGTAGTACCCCGGGGGAGAGGAACGAGCAGTACTTC.